This is a list of T cell receptor beta chains from one sample in a study of T cell responses to AZD1222 COVID-19 vaccine. The data were produced by immunoSEQ multiplex PCR, yet TCRdb's version contains in-frame clones alone and is incomplete. The profile shows about 88,000 clones, under 95% of them singletons. Sequenced material: peripheral blood, taken on day 0 of AZD1222 vaccination. The receptor set was obtained from an adult in good health. The CDR3 runs from the conserved cysteine through the conserved F or W. D genes are given only for firm matches. The listing skips clone size in some rows; elsewhere it reads once, few, many or a size class.

TRBJ1-1,NA,TRBV10-1,NA,CASSGGPLGHTEAFF,TGCGCCAGCAGTGGGGGACCTCTCGGTCACACTGAAGCTTTCTTT
TRBJ2-2,NA,TRBV27,NA,CASSPTRNHPGFGGELFF,TGTGCCAGCAGTCCGACTAGAAACCACCCGGGATTTGGCGGGGAGCTGTTTTTT
TRBJ1-5,NA,TRBV6-5,NA,CASSPARGYQPQHF,TGTGCCAGCAGTCCGGCCAGGGGCTATCAGCCCCAGCATTTT
TRBJ2-7,NA,TRBV12-3/TRBV12-4,NA,CASSLSLLYEQYF,TGTGCCAGCAGTTTGTCCCTACTCTACGAGCAGTACTTC
TRBJ2-5,NA,TRBV6-2/TRBV6-3,NA,CASSYGETQYF,TGTGCCAGCAGTTATGGGGAGACCCAGTACTTC
TRBJ1-3,NA,TRBV7-8,NA,CASSLGGTGNTIYF,TGTGCCAGCAGCTTGGGGGGGACTGGAAACACCATATATTTT
TRBJ2-2,NA,TRBV30,NA,CAWSPSGTYTGELFF,TGTGCCTGGAGTCCTTCCGGGACGTACACCGGGGAGCTGTTTTTT
TRBJ2-6,NA,TRBV5-6,NA,CASSFPPRQGGANVLTF,TGTGCCAGCAGCTTCCCCCCGCGCCAGGGTGGGGCCAACGTCCTGACTTTC
TRBJ2-1,NA,TRBV7-2,NA,CASSLGGPGAYNEQFF,TGTGCCAGCAGCTTAGGAGGGCCTGGAGCCTACAATGAGCAGTTCTTC
TRBJ1-1,NA,TRBV10-3,NA,CAISETLSITEAFF,TGTGCCATCAGTGAGACTCTTAGTATCACTGAAGCTTTCTTT
TRBJ2-2,NA,TRBV5-1,NA,CASSARVENGELFF,TGCGCCAGCAGCGCCAGGGTCGAGAACGGGGAGCTGTTTTTT
TRBJ2-1,NA,TRBV5-1,TRBD2,CASSLATSGYNEQFF,TGCGCCAGCAGCTTGGCTACTAGCGGATACAATGAGCAGTTCTTC
TRBJ2-7,few,TRBV29-1,NA,CSVGTGSYEQYF,TGCAGCGTTGGTACAGGGAGCTACGAGCAGTACTTC
TRBJ2-7,once,TRBV28,TRBD2,CASRFSGNRYEQYF,TGTGCCAGCAGATTTAGCGGGAATCGGTACGAGCAGTACTTC
TRBJ2-2,NA,TRBV18,NA,CASSPLLPLATGELFF,TGTGCCAGCTCACCCCTGCTCCCTCTAGCTACCGGGGAGCTGTTTTTT
TRBJ2-1,NA,TRBV5-1,TRBD2,CASSLAVAGGSHEQFF,TGCGCCAGCAGCTTGGCGGTAGCGGGAGGGTCCCATGAGCAGTTCTTC
TRBJ2-3,NA,TRBV3-1/TRBV3-2,TRBD1,CASSPRTGGWTDTQYF,TGTGCCAGCAGCCCGCGGACAGGGGGCTGGACAGATACGCAGTATTTT
TRBJ1-5,NA,TRBV10-3,NA,CAISESGRNQPQHF,TGTGCCATCAGTGAGTCTGGCAGAAATCAGCCCCAGCATTTT
TRBJ2-7,NA,TRBV10-2,TRBD2,CASSEAAGVPYEQYF,TGCGCCAGCAGTGAGGCAGCGGGAGTCCCCTACGAGCAGTACTTC
TRBJ1-1,NA,TRBV24-1,NA,CATSDFSGQEAFF,TGTGCCACCAGTGATTTTTCCGGGCAGGAAGCTTTCTTT
TRBJ2-7,NA,TRBV6-6,NA,CASSPTRVYEQYF,TGTGCCAGCAGCCCTACTCGCGTTTACGAGCAGTACTTC
TRBJ2-1,NA,TRBV7-2,NA,CASSLDLVHSYNEQFF,TGTGCCAGCAGCTTAGATCTAGTGCACTCCTACAATGAGCAGTTCTTC
TRBJ2-2,NA,TRBV5-1,TRBD1,CASSPQGQGRTGELFF,TGCGCCAGCAGCCCTCAAGGACAGGGAAGAACCGGGGAGCTGTTTTTT
TRBJ2-7,NA,TRBV3-1/TRBV3-2,NA,CASSQAAYEQYF,TGTGCCAGCAGCCAAGCCGCCTACGAGCAGTACTTC
TRBJ2-7,NA,TRBV28,TRBD2,CASSPVLAGGLYEQYF,TGTGCCAGCAGCCCCGTTCTAGCGGGAGGCCTCTACGAGCAGTACTTC
TRBJ2-7,NA,TRBV2,TRBD1,CASRGTDNTYEQYF,TGTGCCAGCAGAGGGACAGATAATACCTACGAGCAGTACTTC
TRBJ2-7,NA,TRBV4-2,NA,CASSPEQGTYEQYF,TGTGCCAGCAGCCCGGAACAGGGTACCTACGAGCAGTACTTC
TRBJ2-1,NA,TRBV6-2/TRBV6-3,NA,CASSLGGNEQFF,TGTGCCAGCAGTCTTGGGGGGAATGAGCAGTTCTTC
TRBJ2-5,NA,TRBV15,NA,CATSRDEGPRPVPQYF,TGTGCCACCAGCAGAGATGAGGGCCCGCGGCCAGTACCCCAGTACTTC
TRBJ2-7,NA,TRBV7-9,TRBD2,CASSLGGRGYEQYF,TGTGCCAGCAGCTTAGGCGGGAGAGGGTACGAGCAGTACTTC
TRBJ2-3,NA,TRBV7-2,NA,CASSEGGWEHTDTQYF,TGTGCCAGCAGCGAGGGGGGGTGGGAACACACAGATACGCAGTATTTT
TRBJ1-2,NA,TRBV6-5,NA,CASTLGAASRSGYTF,TGTGCCAGCACCTTAGGGGCTGCGAGCCGGTCGGGCTACACCTTC
TRBJ1-6,NA,TRBV27,NA,CARETGTTYSYNSPLHF,TGTGCCAGGGAAACCGGGACAACATACTCCTATAATTCACCCCTCCACTTT
TRBJ2-5,NA,TRBV19,NA,CASSPSPAESKRTQYF,TGTGCCAGTAGCCCTTCGCCAGCGGAAAGTAAGAGAACCCAGTACTTC
TRBJ2-2,NA,TRBV3-1/TRBV3-2,NA,CASSQGPPKGMELFF,TGTGCCAGCAGCCAAGGCCCGCCCAAGGGAATGGAGCTGTTTTTT
TRBJ2-1,NA,TRBV7-9,TRBD2,CASSETTSRVPEQFF,TGTGCCAGCAGCGAAACGACTAGCCGAGTCCCTGAGCAGTTCTTC
TRBJ2-1,NA,TRBV10-3,TRBD2,CAISAAGLAHNEQFF,TGTGCCATCAGTGCCGCGGGACTAGCGCACAATGAGCAGTTCTTC
TRBJ2-1,NA,TRBV9,TRBD1,CASSVASGTGFQDNEQFF,TGTGCCAGCAGCGTAGCGAGTGGGACAGGGTTTCAGGACAATGAGCAGTTCTTC
TRBJ2-3,NA,TRBV27,TRBD2,CASSFRGLAEVDTQYF,TGTGCCAGCAGTTTCCGGGGACTAGCGGAGGTTGATACGCAGTATTTT
TRBJ2-7,NA,TRBV19,NA,CASSIDAPTDSYEQYF,TGTGCCAGTAGTATAGATGCCCCTACCGACTCCTACGAGCAGTACTTC
TRBJ1-2,NA,TRBV5-1,NA,CASSLNRGSNYGYTF,TGCGCCAGCAGCTTGAATAGGGGGTCTAACTATGGCTACACCTTC
TRBJ1-2,NA,TRBV28,NA,CASREGGGARGYTF,TGTGCCAGCAGGGAAGGGGGGGGTGCGCGCGGCTACACCTTC
TRBJ1-2,NA,TRBV19,NA,CASSPRVDYGYTF,TGTGCCAGTAGTCCCAGGGTTGACTATGGCTACACCTTC
TRBJ2-7,once,TRBV7-2,NA,CASSLSSLHSYEQYF,TGTGCCAGCAGCTTATCCTCTTTACACTCCTACGAGCAGTACTTC
TRBJ2-3,once,TRBV5-5,NA,CASSWTARRADTQYF,TGTGCCAGCAGCTGGACCGCGAGGAGGGCAGATACGCAGTATTTT
TRBJ2-3,NA,TRBV7-8,TRBD2,CASSPQRGGLTDTQYF,TGTGCCAGCAGCCCACAGCGGGGGGGCCTGACAGATACGCAGTATTTT
TRBJ2-4,NA,TRBV2,NA,CASSEESDLAKNIQYF,TGTGCCAGCAGTGAAGAGTCAGATTTAGCCAAAAACATTCAGTACTTC
TRBJ2-3,NA,TRBV27,TRBD2,CASILRMTSGTDTQYF,TGTGCCAGCATCCTAAGGATGACTAGCGGTACAGATACGCAGTATTTT
TRBJ1-1,NA,TRBV14,TRBD1,CASSRGQGADTEAFF,TGTGCCAGCAGCCGGGGACAGGGGGCGGACACTGAAGCTTTCTTT
TRBJ2-3,NA,TRBV4-3,TRBD1,CASSQDLGQPTDTQYF,TGCGCCAGCAGCCAAGATTTGGGACAGCCCACAGATACGCAGTATTTT
TRBJ2-5,once,TRBV5-4,TRBD1,CASSNKITGDETQYF,TGTGCCAGCAGCAACAAAATTACAGGGGATGAGACCCAGTACTTC
TRBJ2-3,NA,TRBV30,TRBD1,CVFTGASTDTQYF,TGTGTCTTTACAGGGGCTAGCACAGATACGCAGTATTTT
TRBJ1-1,NA,TRBV4-3,NA,CASSQESQNTEAFF,TGCGCCAGCAGCCAAGAGTCTCAGAACACTGAAGCTTTCTTT
TRBJ1-2,NA,TRBV28,TRBD1,CASRRGGAGYTF,TGTGCCAGCAGGAGAGGGGGCGCGGGCTACACCTTC